The next 5 T cell receptor beta chains were all read from a single sample in a study of shared clonotypes between healthy human individuals. Repertoires were generated with immunoSEQ multiplex PCR, while TCRdb's copy carries only in-frame clones and drops some. The data hold approximately 100,000 clones, with more than 65% observed a single time. Specimen: memory CD8+ T cells sorted from blood. Subset meaning: CD45RO+ cells pooled with CCR7-negative TemRA cells. These receptors came from a young woman in good health.

The rearrangement joins TRBV11-2 to TRBJ2-3; perhaps TRBD2 as D (6 bases). Trimming took off 5 bases at V and 11 bases at J, with 20 bases between the two ends. Germline V gene data show CDR1 as SGHAT and CDR2 as FQNNGV. The CDR3 contains 14 residues. CDR3 region: CASSPRGGGSKQYF. CDR3 nucleotides: TGTGCCAGCAGCCCCCGGGGTGGAGGGTCTAAGCAGTATTTT. The whole variable domain, filled in from reference TRBV11-2 and TRBJ2-3, reads EAGVAQSPRYKIIEKRQSVAFWCNPISGHATLYWYQQILGQGPKLLIQFQNNGVVDDSQLPKDRFSAERLKGVDSTLKIQPAKLEDSAVYLCASSPRGGGSKQYFGPGTRLTVL.

This CDR3 is CASSFPLKGAVRFRYEAFF. CDR3 DNA: TGTGCCAGCAGTTTCCCTCTAAAGGGGGCAGTGAGGTTTCGGTACGAAGCTTTCTTT. This chain joins TRBV28 and TRBJ1-1; 7 bases agree with TRBD1. The CDR3 consists of 19 residues. V shed 3 bases, J shed 8 bases, and the junction held 24 bases outside the gene matches. Germline V gene sequence: CDR1 MDHEN, CDR2 SYDVKM.

The rearrangement joins TRBV7-2 to TRBJ1-1; D remains unclear. Trimming took 5 bases from V and 3 from J, leaving 13 bases between them. The CDR3 runs 14 residues. Looked up from germline, CDR1 is SGHTA and CDR2 is FQGNSA. This chain's CDR3 is CASSPKDGYTEAFF. The CDR3 DNA reads TGTGCCAGCAGCCCCAAGGACGGTTACACTGAAGCTTTCTTT.

The chain joins TRBV12-1 to TRBJ1-4; TRBD1 is the table's D call, not checked against the DNA. TRBV12-1 is classified as a pseudogene. The CDR3 is made up of 13 amino acids. The CDR3 DNA is TGTGCCAGCAGTTTGTACAGGGGCGAAAAACTGTTTTTT. This translates into CASSLYRGEKLFF.

The chain recombines TRBV19 with TRBJ2-7, with D possibly TRBD1 on 5 matching bases. Trimming left V 4 bases short and J 2 bases short, with 12 bases between. Germline CDR1 is LNHDA and CDR2 is SQIVND (reference sequence). The CDR3 consists of 14 residues. The CDR3 protein is CASSSQDKAYEQYF. In DNA form, the CDR3 reads TGTGCCAGTAGTAGCCAGGACAAAGCCTACGAGCAGTACTTC.